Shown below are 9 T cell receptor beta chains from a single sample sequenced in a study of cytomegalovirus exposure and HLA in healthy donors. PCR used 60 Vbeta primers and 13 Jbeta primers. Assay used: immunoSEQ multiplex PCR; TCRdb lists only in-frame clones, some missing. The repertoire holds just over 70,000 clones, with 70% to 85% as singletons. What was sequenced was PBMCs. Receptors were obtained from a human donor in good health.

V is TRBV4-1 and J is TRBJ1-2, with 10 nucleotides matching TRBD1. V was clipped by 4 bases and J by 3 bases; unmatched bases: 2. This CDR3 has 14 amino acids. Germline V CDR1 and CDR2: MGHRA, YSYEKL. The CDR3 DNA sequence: TGCGCCAGCAGCCTCGGGACAGGGGACTATGGCTACACCTTC. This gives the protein CASSLGTGDYGYTF.

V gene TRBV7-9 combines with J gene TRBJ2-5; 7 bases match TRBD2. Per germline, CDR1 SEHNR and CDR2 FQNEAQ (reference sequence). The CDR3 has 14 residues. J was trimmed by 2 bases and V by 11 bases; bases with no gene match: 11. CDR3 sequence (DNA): TGTGCCGGCGCATTGGCGGGAGTTCAAGAGACCCAGTACTTC. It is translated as CAGALAGVQETQYF.

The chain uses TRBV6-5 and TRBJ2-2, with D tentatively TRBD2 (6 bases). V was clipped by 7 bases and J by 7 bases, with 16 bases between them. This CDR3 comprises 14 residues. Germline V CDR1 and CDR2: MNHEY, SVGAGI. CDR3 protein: CASTRGMLSGELFF. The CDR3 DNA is TGTGCCAGCACGCGCGGGATGCTGAGCGGGGAGCTGTTTTTT.

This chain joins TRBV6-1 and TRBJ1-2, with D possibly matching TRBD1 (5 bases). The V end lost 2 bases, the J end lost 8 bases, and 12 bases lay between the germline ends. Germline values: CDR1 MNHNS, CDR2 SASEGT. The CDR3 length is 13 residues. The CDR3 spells CASSEQGGGGYTF. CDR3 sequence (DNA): TGTGCCAGCAGTGAACAGGGAGGAGGCGGCTACACCTTC.

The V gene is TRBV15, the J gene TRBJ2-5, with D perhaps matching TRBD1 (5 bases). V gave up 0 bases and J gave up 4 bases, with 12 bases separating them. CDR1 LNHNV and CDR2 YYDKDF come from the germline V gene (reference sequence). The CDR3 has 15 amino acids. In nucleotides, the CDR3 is TGTGCCACCAGCAGAGATCTGGGCAGGGCAGAGACCCAGTACTTC. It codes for CATSRDLGRAETQYF.

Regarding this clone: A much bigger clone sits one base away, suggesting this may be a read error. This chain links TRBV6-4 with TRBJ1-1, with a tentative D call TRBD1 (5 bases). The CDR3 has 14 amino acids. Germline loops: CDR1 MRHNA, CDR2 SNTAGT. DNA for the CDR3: TGTGCCTGCAGTGACGGGGGGGAGAACACTGAAGCTTTCTTT. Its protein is CACSDGGENTEAFF.

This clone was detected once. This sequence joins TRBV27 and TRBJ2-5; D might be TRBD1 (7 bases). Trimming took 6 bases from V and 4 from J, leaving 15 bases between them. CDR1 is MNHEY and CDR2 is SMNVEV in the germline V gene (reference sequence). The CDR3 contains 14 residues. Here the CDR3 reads CASSPGGGAETQYF. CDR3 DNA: TGTGCCAGCAGCCCAGGGGGAGGCGCAGAGACCCAGTACTTC.

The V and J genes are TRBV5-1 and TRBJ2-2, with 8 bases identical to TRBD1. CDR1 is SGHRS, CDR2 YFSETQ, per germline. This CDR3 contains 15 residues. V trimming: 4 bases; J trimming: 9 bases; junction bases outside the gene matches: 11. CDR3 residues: CASSPSGQGARELFF. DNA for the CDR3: TGCGCCAGCAGCCCCTCGGGGCAGGGGGCCCGGGAGCTGTTTTTT. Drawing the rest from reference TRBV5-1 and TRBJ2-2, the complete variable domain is KAGVTQTPRYLIKTRGQQVTLSCSPISGHRSVSWYQQTPGQGLQFLFEYFSETQRNKGNFPGRFSGRQFSNSRSEMNVSTLELGDSALYLCASSPSGQGARELFFGEGSRLTVL.

CDR3 in DNA: TGTGCCATCAGTGAGGACAGGGAAGATACGCAGTATTTT. Its translation: CAISEDREDTQYF. The chain joins TRBV10-3 to TRBJ2-3, with 7 bases lining up with TRBD1. Germline V gene data show CDR1 as ENHRY and CDR2 as SYGVKD. Trimming cost V 2 bases and J 5 bases; bases outside gene matches: 1. This CDR3 is 13 amino acids long.